The T cell receptor (beta chain) described here comes from a study of T-cell memory formation after mild COVID-19. Study summary: Largely, the TCR clusters proved donor specific. General study findings and limits: CD4+ bias marked clones expanding day 15 to 37, unlike balanced contracting clones. Contracting CD4+ clones lay largely in CM and EM, with CD8+ ones residing in EMRA. Within pre-infection memory, some responding clones were found, suggesting cross-reactive memory joined.

The V segment lost 1 base and the J segment 3 bases; nucleotides outside the gene matches: 12. The CDR3 has 17 residues. The germline CDR1 and CDR2 sequences are DFQATT and SNEGSKA (reference sequence). Comments on this clonotype: The antigen is not known.

TCRdb reprocessed the 5' RACE reads with MiXCR, giving one entry per CDR3 protein. The profile shows 400,000 to 500,000 distinct CDR3 sequences, 24% of them singletons. This sequence was found in an adult woman who had mild COVID-19 (a few samples of this study predate the infection). Cell type and time point are not known. The specimen sequenced was PBMCs or a T cell subset sorted from them (not recorded which). The V gene is TRBV20-1, the J gene TRBJ2-3; 8 positions agree with TRBD2. Written as DNA, the CDR3 is TGCAGTGCTAGAGGTCCGGCGGGGGGCCGAGGGACAGATACGCAGTATTTT. It codes for CSARGPAGGRGTDTQYF.